A selection of T cell receptor beta chains follows, all from one sample in a study of T-cell reconstitution after alpha-beta-depleted transplantation in children. TCRdb called the PCR reads again in MiXCR, with one record for every CDR3 protein. This table holds over 300,000 distinct CDR3 sequences, 10% found once. This sample comprised PBMCs from the stem cell graft donor, obtained from the stem cell graft. These receptors were obtained from a human donor who donated a stem cell graft to a child with acute lymphoblastic leukemia. Both conserved end residues are part of each CDR3. The size entry is marked missing in some rows and otherwise reads once, few, many or a size class.

V gene: TRBV7-6; clone size: few; CDR3 protein: CASSLGGGRQSYEQYF
V gene: TRBV5-1; clone size: few; CDR3 protein: CASSLRTSGPGNEQYF
V gene: TRBV7-2; clone size: few; CDR3 protein: CASSLFRVVEQYF
V gene: TRBV3-1; clone size: many; CDR3 protein: CASSRDSHPGELFF
V gene: TRBV3-1; clone size: few; CDR3 protein: CASSLHGTSPTDTQYF
V gene: TRBV27; clone size: many; CDR3 protein: CASSLFPYNEQFF
V gene: TRBV9; clone size: NA; CDR3 protein: CASSPRTSGGEQFF
V gene: TRBV4-2; clone size: few; CDR3 protein: CASSQEGGAGGAYNEQFF
V gene: TRBV7-2; clone size: few; CDR3 protein: CASSFLLQGYEQYF
V gene: TRBV6-2/TRBV6-3; clone size: few; CDR3 protein: CASSRGTGKNGYTF
V gene: TRBV5-1; clone size: few; CDR3 protein: CASSSIPQETQYF